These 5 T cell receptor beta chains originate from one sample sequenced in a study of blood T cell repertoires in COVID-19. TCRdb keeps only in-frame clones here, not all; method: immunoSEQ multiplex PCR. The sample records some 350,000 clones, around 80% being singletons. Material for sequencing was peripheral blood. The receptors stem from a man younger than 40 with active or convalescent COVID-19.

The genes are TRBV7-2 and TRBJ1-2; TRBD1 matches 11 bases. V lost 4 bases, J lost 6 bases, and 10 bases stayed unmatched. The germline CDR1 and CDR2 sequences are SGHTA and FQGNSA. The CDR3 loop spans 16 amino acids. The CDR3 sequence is CASSYRRVGQGDGYTF. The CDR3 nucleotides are TGTGCCAGCAGCTATAGGAGGGTGGGACAGGGGGATGGCTACACCTTC.

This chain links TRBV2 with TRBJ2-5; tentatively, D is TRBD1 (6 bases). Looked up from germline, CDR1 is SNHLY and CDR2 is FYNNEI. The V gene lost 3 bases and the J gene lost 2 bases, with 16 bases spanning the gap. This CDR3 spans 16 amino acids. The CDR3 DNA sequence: TGTGCCAGCAGTGAGACCCGGGCAGGGGCGCAAGAGACCCAGTACTTC. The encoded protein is CASSETRAGAQETQYF.

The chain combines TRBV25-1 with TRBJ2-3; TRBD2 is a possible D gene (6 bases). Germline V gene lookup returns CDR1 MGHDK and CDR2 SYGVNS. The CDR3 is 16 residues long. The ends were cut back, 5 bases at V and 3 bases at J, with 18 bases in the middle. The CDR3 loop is CASSPSGGVGTDTQYF. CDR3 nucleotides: TGTGCCAGCAGTCCGAGCGGCGGGGTTGGAACAGATACGCAGTATTTT.

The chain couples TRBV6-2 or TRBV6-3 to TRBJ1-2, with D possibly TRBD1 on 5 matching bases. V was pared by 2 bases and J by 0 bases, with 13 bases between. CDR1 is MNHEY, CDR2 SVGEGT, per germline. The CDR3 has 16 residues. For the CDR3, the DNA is TGTGCCAGCAGTTACCCGACAGCTGTTCCTAACTATGGCTACACCTTC. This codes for CASSYPTAVPNYGYTF.

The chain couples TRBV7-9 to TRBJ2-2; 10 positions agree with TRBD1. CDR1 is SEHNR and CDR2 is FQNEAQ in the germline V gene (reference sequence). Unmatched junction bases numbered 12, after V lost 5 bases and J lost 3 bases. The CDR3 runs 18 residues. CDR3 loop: CASSPQRLGQGYTGELFF. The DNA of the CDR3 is TGTGCCAGCAGCCCTCAGAGGCTGGGACAGGGGTACACCGGGGAGCTGTTTTTT.